Listed here are 19 T cell receptor beta chains from one sample, sequenced in a study of CD8 T cells in Susac syndrome. An amount of RNA that ranged from roughly 0.5 to 1 ug was reverse transcribed with random hexamers. TCRdb recomputed calls from the immunoSEQ multiplex PCR reads with MiXCR, one row per CDR3 protein. The sample records fewer than 300,000 distinct CDR3 sequences, about 85% being singletons. The sequencing input was CD8+ T cells from PBMCs. Receptors originate from a human donor with multiple sclerosis.

This clonotype came up a few times. This chain links TRBV6-1 with TRBJ2-1, with TRBD2 identical over 9 bases. Germline V gene data show CDR1 as MNHNS and CDR2 as SASEGT. The CDR3 length is 16 residues. J was trimmed by 1 base and V by 3 bases; bases with no gene match: 4. The CDR3, as DNA: TGTGCCAGCAGTGAGACTAGCGGAGTGTCCTACAATGAGCAGTTCTTC. This translates into CASSETSGVSYNEQFF.

CDR3 in DNA: TGTGCCAGCAGCTTAGTGCCCTTTCCCAACACCGGGGAGCTGTTTTTT. This codes for CASSLVPFPNTGELFF. The chain recombines TRBV7-8 with TRBJ2-2; D is unclear. The V and J ends lost 1 base and 2 bases respectively, with 11 bases between them. Germline V gene sequence: CDR1 SGHVS, CDR2 FQNEAQ. The CDR3 contains 16 residues.

The rearrangement links TRBV28 to TRBJ2-1; TRBD1 might be the D (5 bases). The V end was cut by 4 bases, the J end by 5 bases, with 15 bases between. The CDR3 is made up of 15 amino acids. Germline CDR1 and CDR2: MDHEN and SYDVKM. The CDR3 protein is CASSSRQLGDNEQFF. The DNA for the CDR3 is TGTGCCAGCAGTTCCCGACAGCTAGGGGACAATGAGCAGTTCTTC. Variable domain in full (rest from reference TRBV28 and TRBJ2-1): DVKVTQSSRYLVKRTGEKVFLECVQDMDHENMFWYRQDPGLGLRLIYFSYDVKMKEKGDIPEGYSVSREKKERFSLILESASTNQTSMYLCASSSRQLGDNEQFFGPGTRLTVL.

This clonotype showed up just a few times. The chain links TRBV2 to TRBJ2-7; TRBD1 might be the D (6 bases). The V gene's germline CDR1 is SNHLY and CDR2 FYNNEI. This CDR3 spans 16 amino acids. V was pared by 2 bases and J by 2 bases, with 16 bases between. CDR3 sequence reads: CASSESPGVGTYEQYF. The CDR3 DNA sequence: TGTGCCAGCAGTGAATCCCCAGGGGTTGGGACCTACGAGCAGTACTTC.

This chain uses TRBV10-3 with TRBJ2-5; TRBD1 aligns across 10 bases. The CDR3 loop spans 17 amino acids. Germline V gene sequence: CDR1 ENHRY, CDR2 SYGVKD. V lost 10 bases, J lost 1 base, and 15 bases stayed unmatched. The CDR3 DNA is TGTGCCACAGAACCGGACTTGACAGGGGGCGGCCAAGAGACCCAGTACTTC. Its protein is CATEPDLTGGGQETQYF.

The V gene is TRBV20-1, the J gene TRBJ2-7, with TRBD2 matching 7 bases. Germline V CDR1 and CDR2: DFQATT, SNEGSKA (reference sequence). The CDR3 runs to 14 residues. Unmatched junction bases numbered 9, after V lost 4 bases and J lost 3 bases. CDR3 sequence reads: CSATPRGRGYEQYF. CDR3 DNA: TGCAGTGCTACCCCCAGAGGGAGGGGCTACGAGCAGTACTTC.

The chain couples TRBV28 to TRBJ1-5; 7 bases are shared with TRBD1. Unmatched junction bases numbered 9, after V lost 7 bases and J lost 15 bases. Germline CDR1 is MDHEN and CDR2 is SYDVKM. This CDR3 region has 11 residues. The CDR3 sequence is CASTTDRVRHF. The CDR3 DNA reads as TGTGCCAGCACCACTGACAGGGTGAGGCATTTT.

The chain couples TRBV7-9 to TRBJ2-7; maybe TRBD2 (5 bases). The CDR3 extends over 13 amino acids. Germline V gene data show CDR1 as SEHNR and CDR2 as FQNEAQ (reference sequence). Trimming left V 4 bases short and J 6 bases short, with 13 bases between. CDR3 nucleotide sequence: TGTGCCAGCAGCTCTACTCGAGGGTTCGAGCAGTACTTC. The encoded protein is CASSSTRGFEQYF.

The genes are TRBV6-1 and TRBJ2-7; 9 bases map to TRBD1. The J segment lost 2 bases and the V segment lost 5 bases, leaving 19 bases of the junction unmatched. The CDR3 loop spans 19 amino acids. CDR1 MNHNS and CDR2 SASEGT come from the germline V gene. The CDR3 is CASSRRRGQGQPSPYEQYF. For the CDR3, the DNA is TGTGCCAGCAGTCGTCGTCGCGGACAGGGGCAACCCAGTCCCTACGAGCAGTACTTC.

The genes are TRBV20-1 and TRBJ1-3, with no clear D. Trimming removed 5 bases from V and 4 bases from J, with 18 bases in between. CDR3 length: 15 residues. Per the germline V gene, CDR1 is DFQATT and CDR2 is SNEGSKA (reference sequence). CDR3 nucleotide sequence: TGCAGTGCTCCCCATTGGTCGAGGCGGGGAAACACCATATATTTT. It specifies CSAPHWSRRGNTIYF.

The genes are TRBV27 and TRBJ2-7, with 16 nucleotides matching TRBD2. The ends lost 5 bases at V and 4 bases at J; junction bases unmatched: 5. The CDR3 consists of 16 residues. The V gene's germline CDR1 is MNHEY and CDR2 SMNVEV (reference sequence). The CDR3 DNA follows: TGTGCCAGCAGTCCTACGGGACTAGCGGGAGGGTACGAGCAGTACTTC. This codes for CASSPTGLAGGYEQYF.

The gene calls are TRBV27 and TRBJ1-1; possibly TRBD1 for D (5 bases). The V and J ends lost 5 bases and 4 bases respectively, with 14 bases between them. From germline, CDR1 is MNHEY and CDR2 SMNVEV (reference sequence). This CDR3 region has 14 residues. The CDR3 loop is CASSDGGVGTEAFF. CDR3 in DNA: TGTGCCAGCAGTGATGGGGGAGTCGGCACTGAAGCTTTCTTT.

This chain connects TRBV29-1 to TRBJ1-1, with no clear D. The V end lost 2 bases, the J end lost 0 bases, and 7 bases lay between the germline ends. Germline V gene lookup returns CDR1 SQVTM and CDR2 ANQGSEA. The CDR3 length is 13 residues. The CDR3 loop reads CSVESGMNTEAFF. The CDR3 nucleotides read TGCAGCGTTGAATCGGGCATGAACACTGAAGCTTTCTTT. The full variable domain, in which reference TRBV29-1 and TRBJ1-1 provide the parts outside the CDR3, is SAVISQKPSRDICQRGTSLTIQCQVDSQVTMMFWYRQQPGQSLTLIATANQGSEATYESGFVIDKFPISRPNLTFSTLTVSNMSPEDSSIYLCSVESGMNTEAFFGQGTRLTVV.

As DNA, the CDR3 is TGTGCCAGTTGGACAACAGGGTACACCGGGGAGCTGTTTTTT. This codes for CASWTTGYTGELFF. The chain uses TRBV12-3 or TRBV12-4 and TRBJ2-2, with D possibly being TRBD1 (6 bases). This CDR3 has 14 residues. Deletions cut 9 bases from V and 3 bases from J, with 14 bases between.

The CDR3 loop reads CASSPVMADTQYF. The CDR3 bases are TGTGCCAGCAGCCCCGTTATGGCAGATACGCAGTATTTT. The chain has TRBV7-3 and TRBJ2-3; no clear D. Germline V lookup: CDR1 SGHTA, CDR2 FQGTGA. The V end lost 5 bases, the J end lost 4 bases, and 10 bases lay between the germline ends. This CDR3 has 13 amino acids.

This clonotype was counted a few times. The chain combines TRBV4-1 with TRBJ2-7; tentative D call: TRBD1 (6 bases). CDR3 length: 13 amino acids. Between the trimmed V and J ends, which lost 2 bases and 6 bases, there was a span of 11 bases. Germline values: CDR1 MGHRA, CDR2 YSYEKL. Here the CDR3 DNA reads TGCGCCAGCAGCCAACCGACAGGCGGCGAGCAGTACTTC. It encodes CASSQPTGGEQYF.

The CDR3 loop is CSVEADGTGAYEQYF. As DNA, the CDR3 is TGCAGCGTTGAAGCCGACGGGACAGGGGCCTACGAGCAGTACTTC. The gene calls are TRBV29-1 and TRBJ2-7; TRBD1 matches 10 bases. Germline trimming cut 1 base from V and 2 bases from J; bases unmatched to any gene: 5. Germline V gives CDR1 SQVTM, CDR2 ANQGSEA. The CDR3 consists of 15 residues.

This clonotype was counted a single time. The chain carries TRBV29-1 and TRBJ2-7; TRBD1 agrees at 9 bases. Germline trimming cut 6 bases from V and 1 base from J; bases unmatched to any gene: 4. Per the germline V gene, CDR1 is SQVTM and CDR2 is ANQGSEA. The CDR3 sequence is 13 residues long. CDR3 loop: CSVAGTGSYEQYF. CDR3 bases: TGCAGCGTAGCCGGGACAGGGTCCTACGAGCAGTACTTC.

The chain has TRBV27 and TRBJ1-4; D ambiguous. V was shortened by 4 bases and J by 7 bases, with 13 bases between the two germline ends. The CDR3 spans 14 residues. Germline-derived CDR1 and CDR2 are MNHEY and SMNVEV (reference sequence). CDR3 amino acids: CASSYGIQSEKLFF. The CDR3 bases are TGTGCCAGCAGTTACGGGATCCAGTCTGAAAAACTGTTTTTT.